Listed below are T cell receptor beta chains from one sample, sequenced in a study of technical replicates of blood from a handful of donors. Produced via immunoSEQ multiplex PCR; TCRdb's table is partial and in-frame only. Here the sample spans some 100,000 clones, 96% being singletons. The specimen was T cells isolated from PBMCs. The receptors come from a human donor in good health. The conserved cysteine and the conserved F or W are not part of the CDR3 here.

TRBV7-9	ASSFSPGQRGSNQPQH
TRBV7-9	AGGYASEAF
TRBV5-4	ASSPDRANYGYT
TRBV6-5	ASSPSGREQY
TRBV29-1	SVSEGYT
TRBV28	ASQPGGAASDTQY
TRBV6-6	ASSYGNRGLEGYT
TRBV6-6	ASSPMVPQPGAF
TRBV18	ASSPGSKVAYT
TRBV7-9	ASSFTEGYETQY
TRBV7-2	ASKSQGGSNQPQH
TRBV18	ASSPGREPDYNEQF
TRBV4-2	ASSQAGTSGSGEQF
TRBV7-9	ASSSRGTGVGQQY
TRBV5-8	AGTGYGYT
TRBV10-3	AISEIIQGSYGYT
TRBV5-1	ASSWGQGANYGYT
TRBV6-4	ASSYQANQPQH
TRBV29-1	SAAWTSSSKRTDTQY
TRBV5-1	ASSLGRQGIYGYT
TRBV7-8	ASSLGGRGGADNSPLH
TRBV11-2	ASSLRQGTLNYGYT
TRBV9	ASSVGLAGSSRQETQY
TRBV10-3	AISDSGSEWPQH
TRBV13	ASSKRQGWAHYEQY
TRBV5-1	ASSLEGHSQETQY
TRBV5-1	ASSFPTGLAGGPGTGELF
TRBV18	ASSPVPDTQY
TRBV28	ASTLLGGGTDTQY
TRBV30	AWRSQGLGANTGELF
TRBV27	ANRDRERGYT
TRBV5-1	ASSRTGALPNTEAF
TRBV29-1	SVVTGSYEQY
TRBV27	ATKLYGQGLNTGELF
TRBV5-6	ASRGQGWIIDTQY
TRBV6-5	ASSYAPPLAGGTQY
TRBV4-1	ASSQELGLAGYEQY
TRBV6-5	ASSYTTTELNEKLF
TRBV29-1	SVEDALAKNTEAF
TRBV27	ASSLRTGELF
TRBV27	ASSTGTTYEQY
TRBV6-5	ASTAGGYNEQF
TRBV4-1	ASSHSQGGGNEQF
TRBV9	ASSVFGTGRYEQY